The source of this T cell receptor (beta chain) is a study of blood T cell repertoires in COVID-19 (dated by TCRdb to about 2020). Broadly, across the study: Samples from collaborators originated in the United States, Italy and Spain and spanned both the acute and convalescent phases of COVID-19. The samples were drawn from two sources: the first 160 participants of the ongoing ImmuneRACE study, and 1,200 or so subjects contributed by 6 global collaborators. Where HLA class I and class II types were available, the types were taken from metadata supplied by the sample provider, not from assay-based typing. The repertoires were released in a freely available public database intended as a resource for research on the immune response to SARS-CoV-2. The material from the prospective study consisted of cDNA or gDNA derived from T cells, B-cell-depleted T cells, or PBMCs. The dataset comprised deeply sampled blood TCRbeta repertoires from subjects exposed to, actively infected with, or recovered from COVID-19. A de-identified subject ID, COVID-19 status, age in years and sex were almost always included in the sample metadata.

A second Seattle source provided samples from volunteer blood donors who had recovered from COVID-19. Whole blood was collected in K2EDTA tubes by collaborating institutions according to the institutions' own protocols. For TCRbeta analysis, collaborators shipped samples as frozen whole blood, isolated PBMCs, or DNA extracted from either of those sample types. Per the germline V gene, SGHVS is the CDR1 and FQNEAQ is the CDR2. Relative to germline, V is 2 bases shorter and J is 4 bases shorter, with 12 bases between their ends. The CDR3, from cysteine to phenylalanine, totals 15 residues. Only the CDR3 DNA stays, 45 bases, in frame from base 1. At least ten counts were recorded for this clone. It lacks a known antigen. No per-base quality is available; no much larger clone lies one base away. General findings and caveats noted by the study authors: How much clinical and demographic metadata was included differed by source and by participant, and the metadata was provided uncurated.

TCRbeta CDR3 regions were amplified from genomic DNA by means of the immunoSEQ Assay, a bias-controlled multiplex PCR. In the original analysis: Within the assay, amplification of reference gene primers was used to estimate how many nucleated cells each sample contained. Sequence reads were collapsed and filtered to measure the absolute abundance of every unique TCRbeta CDR3 rearrangement. Productive Simpson clonality was computed per sample as the square root of Simpson's diversity index over productive rearrangements. TCRdb provides this immuneACCESS table in a form limited to in-frame rearrangements. Some clones are lacking; in checked studies, under half of them reflect an unresolved V gene, and why the rest are absent is not known. The V and J calls and clone size are taken from that table; D and trimming were inferred from the DNA. Here the sample has about 170,000 clones; 85% to 90% occur a single time. Around 2.1% of the sample belongs to the ten largest clones.

Sequencing was carried out using peripheral blood. This receptor was identified in a man in his fifties or sixties who had recovered from COVID-19. The sequence is built from TRBV7-8 and TRBJ1-5; perhaps TRBD1 is the D gene, with 5 bases matching. The nucleotide sequence is given as TGTGCCAGCAGCTTATGGGGGGAGGCTAATCAGCCCCAGCATTTT. Its product reads: CASSLWGEANQPQHF.